The 8 T cell receptor beta chains presented below share a single source sample, sequenced in a study of spatial heterogeneity in lung cancer. One entry per CDR3 protein results from TCRdb running MiXCR on the 5' RACE reads. The sample has under 85,000 distinct CDR3 sequences; around 7.8% are singletons. Time point specified: sample taken at primary tumor resection. The sequencing here drew on PBMCs, taken at surgery. All receptors come from a male donor with early-stage non-small cell lung cancer.

This clonotype occurred many times. The rearrangement links TRBV4-1 to TRBJ2-1; 12 bases line up with TRBD2. The CDR3 is 16 residues long. CDR1 is MGHRA and CDR2 is YSYEKL in the germline V gene. The V segment lost 4 bases and the J segment 7 bases; nucleotides outside the gene matches: 8. This CDR3 reads CASSRGLAGLLNEQFF. As DNA, the CDR3 is TGCGCCAGCAGCCGAGGACTAGCGGGACTCCTTAATGAGCAGTTCTTC.

This clonotype has a count of ten or more. This chain connects TRBV29-1 to TRBJ2-2, with a tentative D call TRBD1 (6 bases). The CDR3 has 16 amino acids. V lost 4 bases to trimming and J lost 2 bases, with 17 bases between them. Germline V gene sequence: CDR1 SQVTM, CDR2 ANQGSEA. CDR3 loop: CSVVLPGTKNTGELFF. DNA for the CDR3: TGCAGCGTTGTTTTACCCGGGACAAAAAACACCGGGGAGCTGTTTTTT.

In this sample, this clonotype turned up many times. This rearrangement joins TRBV20-1 to TRBJ2-4, with a possible D match to TRBD1 (6 bases). Germline lookup yields CDR1 DFQATT and CDR2 SNEGSKA (reference sequence). V lost 1 base and J lost 7, with 8 bases in between. This CDR3 comprises 12 residues. The CDR3 loop is CSARGGQNIQYF. The CDR3 DNA reads as TGCAGTGCTAGAGGGGGGCAGAACATTCAGTACTTC.

In its sample, this clonotype was seen many times. V and J are TRBV6-5 and TRBJ2-5, with a tentative D call TRBD2 (5 bases). From germline, CDR1 is MNHEY and CDR2 SVGAGI. V lost 6 bases and J lost 1, with 9 bases in between. The CDR3 is made up of 13 amino acids. The CDR3 nucleotides read TGTGCCAGCAGAGGCAGCGGCCAAGAGACCCAGTACTTC. Translation gives CASRGSGQETQYF.

This clonotype has a count of ten or more. V usage is TRBV3-1 and J usage is TRBJ2-5; possibly TRBD2 for D (5 bases). Trimming shortened V by 1 base and J by 2 bases, and 11 bases separated the two germline ends. The germline V gene encodes CDR1 LGHDT and CDR2 YNNKEL (reference sequence). The CDR3 length is 15 residues. The chain's CDR3 is CASSQVSGLQETQYF. As DNA, the CDR3 is TGTGCCAGCAGCCAAGTTAGTGGACTGCAAGAGACCCAGTACTTC.

This clonotype was observed a handful of times. The rearrangement links TRBV23-1 to TRBJ1-4; D gene uncertain. TRBV23-1 is known as an ORF, though its function is uncertain. V lost 4 bases to trimming and J lost 0 bases, with 9 bases between them. This CDR3 has 15 amino acids. CDR3 in DNA: TGCGCCAGCAGTCGAGGGATATCAACTAATGAAAAACTGTTTTTT. This codes for CASSRGISTNEKLFF.

This chain links TRBV5-1 with TRBJ2-5, with 9 bases that match TRBD2. Trimming removed 5 bases from V and 5 bases from J; junction bases left unmatched: 7. Germline CDR1 is SGHRS and CDR2 is YFSETQ. The CDR3 is 14 residues long. CDR3 residues: CASRREGRIETQYF. The CDR3 DNA follows: TGCGCCAGCAGGCGGGAGGGCCGTATTGAGACCCAGTACTTC.

This sequence joins TRBV7-9 and TRBJ2-7; 7 nucleotides align to TRBD2. The CDR3 length is 15 residues. Trimming cost V 3 bases and J 5 bases; bases outside gene matches: 10. Germline CDR1 and CDR2: SEHNR and FQNEAQ (reference sequence). The CDR3 is CASSFGRDAGDEQYF. In nucleotides, the CDR3 is TGTGCCAGCAGCTTCGGCAGGGATGCGGGAGACGAGCAGTACTTC.